This TCR beta chain was profiled in a study of identical twins. Study-wide results and limits: There was more out-of-frame TCR alpha sharing in monozygotic twins than models estimated.

This clonotype turned up a few times. The antigen remains unidentified. TCRdb processed the 5' RACE reads anew with MiXCR; each CDR3 protein has one entry. This table has nearly 900,000 distinct CDR3 sequences, about 12% appearing once. Separately, the same data were catalogued under a study of yellow fever vaccine responses in identical twins. That source reports: Vaccine T cell responses of twins reportedly seemed partly convergent and partly personalized.

The TCR was taken from a woman under 30 in good health. The specimen was PBMCs.

The CDR3 bases are TGTGCCAGCAGCTTAGAGAGGTGGCATGAGCAGTTCTTC. This translates into CASSLERWHEQFF. The V gene is TRBV11-2, the J gene TRBJ2-1; D gene uncertain. Germline V gene lookup returns CDR1 SGHAT and CDR2 FQNNGV. Deletions cut 0 bases from V and 8 bases from J, with 8 bases between. This CDR3 is 13 amino acids long.